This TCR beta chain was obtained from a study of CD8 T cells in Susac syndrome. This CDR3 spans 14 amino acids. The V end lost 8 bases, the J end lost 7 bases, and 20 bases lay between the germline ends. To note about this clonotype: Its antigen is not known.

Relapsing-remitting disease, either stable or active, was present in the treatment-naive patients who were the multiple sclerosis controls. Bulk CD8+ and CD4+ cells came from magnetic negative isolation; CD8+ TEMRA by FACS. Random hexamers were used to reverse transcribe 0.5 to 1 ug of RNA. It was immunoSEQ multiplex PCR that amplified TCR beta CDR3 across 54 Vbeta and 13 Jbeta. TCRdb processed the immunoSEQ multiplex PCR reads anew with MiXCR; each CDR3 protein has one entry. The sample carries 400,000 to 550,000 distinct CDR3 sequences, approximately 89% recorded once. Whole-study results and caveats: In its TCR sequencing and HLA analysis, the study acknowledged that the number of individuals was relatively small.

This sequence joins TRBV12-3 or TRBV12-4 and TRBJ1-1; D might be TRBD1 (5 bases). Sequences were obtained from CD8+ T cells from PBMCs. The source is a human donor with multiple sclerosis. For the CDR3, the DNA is TGTGCCAGCGGATTTCAACGGGCGGGGGATGAAGCTTTCTTT. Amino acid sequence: CASGFQRAGDEAFF.